These T cell receptor beta chains were read from a single sample in a study of cytomegalovirus exposure and HLA in healthy donors. Clones were sequenced by immunoSEQ multiplex PCR, and TCRdb holds only the in-frame ones, with some missing. This sample's table has around 140,000 clones. Sequencing was carried out using PBMCs. The receptors derive from a woman aged 50 to 65 in good health and CMV-seronegative. CDR3s include the opening cysteine and the closing phenylalanine or tryptophan. Fields, in order: J gene, V gene, D gene, CDR3 protein, CDR3 DNA. The D gene is left open where the match is weak.

TRBJ1-5 | TRBV11-2 | . | CASSLSSRGNQPQHF | TGTGCCAGCAGCTTAAGTTCCAGGGGCAATCAGCCCCAGCATTTT
TRBJ1-6 | TRBV19 | . | CASSSPPGVDNSPLHF | TGTGCCAGTAGTAGCCCCCCGGGGGTCGATAATTCACCCCTCCACTTT
TRBJ2-1 | TRBV7-9 | . | CASSPQGEQFF | TGTGCCAGCAGCCCGCAGGGCGAGCAGTTCTTC
TRBJ1-2 | TRBV6-1 | TRBD1 | CASSRTGVANYGYTF | TGTGCCAGCAGTAGGACAGGGGTAGCTAACTATGGCTACACCTTC
TRBJ2-1 | TRBV11-3 | . | CASSLRGSYNEQFF | TGTGCCAGCAGCTTGCGGGGTTCCTACAATGAGCAGTTCTTC
TRBJ2-7 | TRBV19 | . | CASSITADTYEQYF | TGTGCCAGTAGTATCACAGCCGATACCTACGAGCAGTACTTC
TRBJ2-1 | TRBV11-3 | . | CASSSGPRVNEQFF | TGTGCCAGCAGCTCAGGGCCGCGTGTTAATGAGCAGTTCTTC
TRBJ2-7 | TRBV6-4 | . | CASSDRLALRPWEYF | TGTGCCAGCAGTGACCGGCTAGCCCTCCGCCCATGGGAGTACTTC
TRBJ2-3 | TRBV28 | TRBD1 | CASSLGTGHRSTQYF | TGTGCCAGCAGTTTAGGGACAGGGCATAGGAGTACGCAGTATTTT
TRBJ1-2 | TRBV5-6 | . | CASSLQGPYGYTF | TGTGCCAGCAGCTTGCAGGGGCCCTATGGCTACACCTTC
TRBJ2-3 | TRBV10-3 | TRBD2 | CATAGGADTQYF | TGTGCCACCGCGGGGGGCGCAGATACGCAGTATTTT
TRBJ2-7 | TRBV28 | . | CASSFRWYEQYF | TGTGCCAGCAGTTTCCGGTGGTACGAGCAGTACTTC
TRBJ2-5 | TRBV5-1 | . | CASKSDTTGTQYF | TGCGCCAGCAAGTCGGACACCACTGGGACCCAGTACTTC
TRBJ2-1 | TRBV18 | . | CASSRLDGGLYNEQFF | TGTGCCAGCTCACGTCTAGACGGAGGATTATACAATGAGCAGTTCTTC
TRBJ2-7 | TRBV9 | . | CASSAASTAYEQYF | TGTGCCAGCAGCGCCGCTAGCACGGCCTACGAGCAGTACTTC
TRBJ2-3 | TRBV11-1 | . | CASSLDGYTDTQYF | TGTGCCAGCAGCTTAGACGGGTACACAGATACGCAGTATTTT
TRBJ1-1 | TRBV10-3 | TRBD1 | CAISDANRGRLTEAFF | TGTGCCATCAGTGACGCCAACAGGGGCCGTTTGACTGAAGCTTTCTTT
TRBJ1-1 | TRBV30 | TRBD1 | CAWSFRGQVTSFF | TGTGCCTGGAGTTTCAGGGGACAGGTGACGTCTTTCTTT
TRBJ2-7 | TRBV9 | TRBD1 | CASSPRTGGGYEQYF | TGTGCCAGCAGCCCCCGGACAGGGGGCGGCTACGAGCAGTACTTC
TRBJ1-4 | TRBV4-2 | TRBD1 | CASSQAATGGSGDEKLFF | TGTGCCAGCAGCCAGGCAGCGACAGGGGGATCGGGCGATGAAAAACTGTTTTTT
TRBJ1-4 | TRBV9 | . | CASSVGAGSTNEKLFF | TGTGCCAGCAGCGTAGGAGCGGGGTCAACTAATGAAAAACTGTTTTTT
TRBJ1-2 | TRBV30 | TRBD1 | CAWSSTEGAGGYTF | TGTGCCTGGAGTTCCACGGAGGGGGCTGGGGGCTACACCTTC
TRBJ2-7 | TRBV13 | . | CASSLGRGYEQYF | TGTGCCAGCAGCTTAGGCCGAGGCTACGAGCAGTACTTC
TRBJ1-2 | TRBV27 | TRBD1 | CASRSTGQGVGYGYTF | TGTGCCAGCAGAAGTACGGGACAGGGGGTAGGGTATGGCTACACCTTC
TRBJ2-3 | TRBV7-3 | TRBD2 | CASSREGLAGGTDTQYF | TGTGCCAGCAGCCGCGAGGGACTAGCGGGAGGAACAGATACGCAGTATTTT
TRBJ2-3 | TRBV5-1 | . | CASSFWGRDTQYF | TGCGCCAGCAGCTTTTGGGGCAGAGATACGCAGTATTTT
TRBJ2-5 | TRBV2 | TRBD2 | CASSGPGAGPGETQYF | TGTGCCAGCAGTGGTCCGGGAGCGGGGCCGGGAGAGACCCAGTACTTC
TRBJ2-3 | TRBV7-3 | . | CASSLGSRSSTDTQYF | TGTGCCAGCAGCTTAGGGAGCAGGTCTAGCACAGATACGCAGTATTTT
TRBJ1-2 | TRBV11-2 | TRBD1 | CASTGTGGYGYTF | TGTGCCAGCACCGGGACAGGGGGATATGGCTACACCTTC
TRBJ1-1 | TRBV19 | . | CASSIGRHQNTEAFF | TGTGCCAGTAGTATAGGCCGACACCAGAACACTGAAGCTTTCTTT
TRBJ2-1 | TRBV7-8 | TRBD2 | CASSLPGLYNEQFF | TGTGCCAGCAGCCTCCCGGGACTATACAATGAGCAGTTCTTC
TRBJ1-2 | TRBV19 | TRBD1 | CASRATGGAGGYTF | TGTGCCAGTAGGGCTACAGGGGGCGCGGGCGGCTACACCTTC
TRBJ2-1 | TRBV7-2 | TRBD1 | CASSPHRGQDNEQFF | TGTGCCAGCAGCCCACACAGGGGGCAGGACAATGAGCAGTTCTTC
TRBJ1-1 | TRBV9 | . | CASSQQSREHPPPEAFF | TGTGCCAGCAGCCAGCAGTCTCGGGAGCACCCCCCCCCTGAAGCTTTCTTT
TRBJ2-5 | TRBV7-3 | . | CASSLNGLAPGETQYF | TGTGCCAGCAGCTTAAATGGCCTAGCCCCGGGAGAGACCCAGTACTTC
TRBJ2-3 | TRBV28 | TRBD2 | CATATSGTDTQYF | TGTGCCACCGCGACTAGCGGCACAGATACGCAGTATTTT
TRBJ2-1 | TRBV4-2 | TRBD1 | CASSQPTRDRGDEQFF | TGTGCCAGCAGCCAGCCGACAAGGGACAGGGGCGATGAGCAGTTCTTC
TRBJ2-3 | TRBV18 | TRBD2 | CASSERTSGSDTQYF | TGTGCCAGCTCAGAGAGGACTAGCGGGAGTGATACGCAGTATTTT
TRBJ2-5 | TRBV6-5 | . | CASSRRQIQETQYF | TGTGCCAGCAGTCGGCGACAGATTCAAGAGACCCAGTACTTC
TRBJ2-1 | TRBV30 | TRBD2 | CAWNPVQLAGGPNEQFF | TGTGCCTGGAACCCGGTTCAACTAGCGGGGGGGCCCAATGAGCAGTTCTTC
TRBJ1-2 | TRBV5-6 | . | CASSLYSGGYGYTF | TGTGCCAGCAGCTTGTATTCCGGGGGCTATGGCTACACCTTC
TRBJ1-2 | TRBV25-1 | TRBD1 | CASSEVPGQGDYGYTF | TGTGCCAGCAGTGAGGTCCCGGGACAGGGTGACTATGGCTACACCTTC
TRBJ2-3 | TRBV11-3 | TRBD2 | CASSWRGRRTDTQYF | TGTGCCAGCAGCTGGCGGGGGAGGCGAACAGATACGCAGTATTTT
TRBJ2-7 | TRBV7-2 | TRBD2 | CASSLALAGVEQYF | TGTGCCAGCAGCTTAGCTCTAGCGGGAGTTGAGCAGTACTTC
TRBJ2-1 | TRBV2 | . | CASSPWEGGSEQFF | TGTGCCAGCAGTCCCTGGGAGGGGGGGAGCGAGCAGTTCTTC
TRBJ1-6 | TRBV7-3 | . | CASSLMGGGSPLHF | TGTGCCAGCAGCTTAATGGGCGGGGGGAGCCCCCTCCACTTT
TRBJ1-1 | TRBV4-2 | . | CASSAQGRRTEAFF | TGTGCCAGCAGCGCTCAGGGGCGCCGGACTGAAGCTTTCTTT
TRBJ1-6 | TRBV6-6 | . | CASSYERAGSPLHF | TGTGCCAGCAGTTACGAGCGGGCAGGTTCACCCCTCCACTTT